The entry below describes one T cell receptor (beta chain). No cognate antigen has been identified for it. Qualities for individual bases were not recorded, and no much larger clone is one base off. Taken from cysteine to phenylalanine, the CDR3 has 14 residues. The DNA shown is the 42-base CDR3, in frame from base 1. Looking up the germline V gene yields CDR1 MDHEN and CDR2 SYDVKM. V loses 10 bases of germline sequence and J loses 0 bases, and the interval between the two ends is 15 bases. The sample comes from a study of Ad26.COV2.S vaccination and SARS-CoV-2 variants (dated by TCRdb to the early 2020s). With respect to the entire study: Donors in the vaccine arm were drawn from COV1001, a phase I-IIa trial of Ad26.COV2.S in healthy adults that was multicentre, randomized, double-blind and placebo-controlled. TCRbeta repertoire sequencing served as the tool for gauging how specific and how broad the SARS-CoV-2-reactive T cell receptors were following Ad26.COV2.S vaccination. A total of approximately 30 samples were included in the TCR-sequenced set, comprising around 20 Ad26.COV2.S vaccine recipients, 5 placebo recipients and 8 SARS-CoV-2 convalescent individuals. Trial participants were randomized into five groups of five, in which low-dose or high-dose Ad26.COV2.S was given once or twice, or placebo was given on both occasions. Ad26.COV2.S was administered intramuscularly at a dose of 5x10^10 or 1x10^11 viral particles, either as one shot or as two shots given 56 days apart. Investigators remained blinded to trial group allocation during experiments and outcome assessment.

What the research found in general, with its limitations: After vaccination, spike-specific CD8+ and CD4+ T cell responses were reported to show substantial breadth. The authors noted that the TCR breadth and depth analyses may have underestimated total T cell responses. Non-spike TCR breadth was comparable between vaccine and placebo recipients, consistent with the vaccine containing only spike. Comparing responses between vaccine doses or regimens was not something the study was powered to do. Compared with placebo recipients, Ad26.COV2.S recipients showed higher spike-specific TCR breadth (P = 0.0014).

Read against the paper, the sample's treatment or condition label means: about 20 received Ad26.COV2.S at low or high dose, single or two shots; 5 received placebo; per-sample allocation not given. Repertoires of vaccine and placebo recipients were sequenced from samples taken on day 63 after the first injection. Between 29 July and 7 August 2020, Cohort 1b enrolled about 27 adults aged 18-55 years at one site in Boston, USA. Ad26.COV2.S was a replication-incompetent adenovirus type 26 vector expressing a prefusion-stabilized SARS-CoV-2 spike protein from the original Wuhan strain. TCRbeta CDR3 regions were sequenced with the immunoSEQ Assay. After extraction, genomic DNA underwent amplification by bias-controlled multiplex PCR, followed by high-throughput sequencing. The authors' analysis ran thus. To quantify the absolute abundance of each unique TCRbeta CDR3 region, sequences were collapsed and filtered. T cell fraction was estimated by normalizing TCRbeta template counts to usable DNA, which was measured by amplifying reference genes present in all nucleated cells. Repertoire TCRs were annotated as SARS-CoV-2-specific when V gene, CDR3 amino acid sequence and J gene were exactly matched to a known reactive TCR set. The reference SARS-CoV-2 TCR set was derived from MIRA and filtered for enrichment in COVID-19-positive ImmuneCODE repertoires, a step that removed public or cross-reactive TCRs. Drawing on the MIRA antigens, annotated TCRs were analysed further at the level of specific ORF or position within ORF. Breadth was defined as annotated unique rearrangements over total unique productive rearrangements; depth was the summed frequency of those rearrangements. TCR breadth was compared between groups using two-sided Wilcoxon rank-sum tests. In TCRdb, the immuneACCESS table is reduced to in-frame sequences with V and J assigned. These tables do not hold every clone; where another copy was compared, an unresolved V gene accounts for under half, and the others remain unexplained. V and J calls and clone size are as listed in that table; D and trimming were resolved from the DNA. The sample records a few hundred thousand clones, almost 90% of which are singletons. Jointly, the top ten make up 4.5% to 7% of the sample.

The source is a person aged 18-65 years who received the Ad26.COV2.S COVID-19 vaccine or a placebo. In this chain, TRBV28 is recombined with TRBJ1-2; the D gene remains uncertain. The source material was peripheral blood, sampled in a trial of Ad26.COV2.S vaccine versus placebo. For the CDR3, the sequence is CATSVEWSNYGYTF. The DNA reads as follows: TGTGCCACCTCCGTTGAGTGGTCTAACTATGGCTACACCTTC.